These T cell receptor beta chains were read from a single sample in a study of blood T cell repertoires in COVID-19. Sequencing used immunoSEQ multiplex PCR; TCRdb keeps in-frame clones, though not all of them. This sample has fewer than 250,000 clones, with under 90% found just once. What was sequenced was peripheral blood. These receptors were taken from a human donor in a cohort sampled during active COVID-19. CDR3s leave out the opening cysteine and the closing phenylalanine or tryptophan.

TRBJ1-1	12	TRBV7-2	ASSLVRGQTEAF
TRBJ1-1	12	TRBV28	ASSLWGAPTEAF
TRBJ2-5	13	TRBV7-6	ASSSGTGSGETQY
TRBJ2-1	14	TRBV2	ASNLHGGMSYNEQF
TRBJ2-1	11	TRBV5-1	ASALAAVNEQF
TRBJ1-2	11	TRBV28	ASRDSSNYGYT
TRBJ2-3	16	TRBV6-1	ASSGGQGLREGTDTQY
TRBJ1-6	12	TRBV30	AWHGQGDGSPLH
TRBJ1-4	12	TRBV7-9	ASSLGTGVEKLF
TRBJ1-5	11	TRBV6-5	ASSLQQNQPQH
TRBJ2-1	10	TRBV29-1	SVELLRNEQF
TRBJ2-7	14	TRBV5-1	ASSFPQGRPSYEQY
TRBJ1-5	15	TRBV7-8	ASSLLGLTGSNQPQH
TRBJ2-1	14	TRBV7-2	ASSLTPPGTTNEQF
TRBJ1-1	12	TRBV19	ASSGTGKNTEAF
TRBJ2-2	12	TRBV27	ASRQGPSTGELF
TRBJ1-3	13	TRBV5-1	ASSLDIYSGNTIY
TRBJ2-3	12	TRBV5-8	ASKVYLGADTQY
TRBJ2-5	11	TRBV2	AHTGTGEETQY
TRBJ2-5	11	TRBV5-1	ASSLEVEETQY
TRBJ2-4	13	TRBV2	ASGEGELAKNIQY
TRBJ2-2	10	TRBV6-5	ASSPGVGELF
TRBJ1-5	10	TRBV6-5	AGQDSNQPQH
TRBJ2-3	14	TRBV7-9	ATRTGGGFGTDTQY